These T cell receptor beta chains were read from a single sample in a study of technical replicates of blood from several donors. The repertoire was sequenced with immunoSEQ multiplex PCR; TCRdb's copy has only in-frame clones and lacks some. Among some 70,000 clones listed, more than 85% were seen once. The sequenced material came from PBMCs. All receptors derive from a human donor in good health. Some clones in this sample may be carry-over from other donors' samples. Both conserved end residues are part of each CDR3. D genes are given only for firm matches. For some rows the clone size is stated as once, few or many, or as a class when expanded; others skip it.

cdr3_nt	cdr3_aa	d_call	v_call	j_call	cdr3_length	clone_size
TGTGCCAGCAGTAACAGGCTCCTGTATGGCTACACCTTC	CASSNRLLYGYTF	-	TRBV5-4	TRBJ1-2	13	-
TGTGCCAGCAGAACGGGACTAGCTGGAGATACGCAGTATTTT	CASRTGLAGDTQYF	TRBD2	TRBV6-5	TRBJ2-3	14	-
TGTGCCAGCAGTAGACTACTAGGGGGTAGAGATACGCAGTATTTT	CASSRLLGGRDTQYF	-	TRBV9	TRBJ2-3	15	-
TGTGCCAGCAGCTTAACCGGGGGGGGGAACTCCTACAATGAGCAGTTCTTC	CASSLTGGGNSYNEQFF	TRBD2	TRBV5-5	TRBJ2-1	17	-
TGTGCCAGCAGCCCGCAGGGTAATGAAAAACTGTTTTTT	CASSPQGNEKLFF	-	TRBV14	TRBJ1-4	13	-
TGTGCCAGCAGCTTGGAGGACAACGGACAGACCTACACCTTC	CASSLEDNGQTYTF	-	TRBV5-4	TRBJ1-2	14	-
TGCGCCAGCAGCCAAGCCTCCAGGGGCTTGTACAATGAGCAGTTCTTC	CASSQASRGLYNEQFF	-	TRBV4-1	TRBJ2-1	16	-
TGTGCCAGCAGCTTCCCTACCATCAACCCAACTAGCGGGGGGCCGAACCGCACAGATACGCAGTATTTT	CASSFPTINPTSGGPNRTDTQYF	-	TRBV12-1	TRBJ2-3	23	-
TGTGCCAGCAGTGAAGAGTCAGGGCGAGTCTACGAGCAGTACTTC	CASSEESGRVYEQYF	-	TRBV2	TRBJ2-7	15	-
TGTGCCAGCAGTGCTTCGACAGTCATGAACACTGAAGCTTTCTTT	CASSASTVMNTEAFF	-	TRBV2	TRBJ1-1	15	-
TGTGCAAGTCGCTTACGGGACAGGAACCAAGAGACCCAGTACTTC	CASRLRDRNQETQYF	-	TRBV12-2	TRBJ2-5	15	-
TGTGCCAGTAGTATAGGGGGTAGCGGGGGCGCGGGGACCCAGTACTTC	CASSIGGSGGAGTQYF	TRBD2	TRBV19	TRBJ2-5	16	-
TGTGCCAGCAAGGGACAGGGTTTCAGTCGAGAGACCCAGTACTTC	CASKGQGFSRETQYF	TRBD1	TRBV2	TRBJ2-5	15	-
TGTGCCAGCAGCTTACCGACAGGGTCGGGCAATCAGCCCCAGCATTTT	CASSLPTGSGNQPQHF	TRBD1	TRBV7-2	TRBJ1-5	16	-
TGTGCCAGCAGTGGCTTGGGACAGACCTATGGCTACACCTTC	CASSGLGQTYGYTF	TRBD1	TRBV2	TRBJ1-2	14	once
TGTGCCAGCAGCTTAAGTTCTGGCATAAGCACAGATACGCAGTATTTT	CASSLSSGISTDTQYF	-	TRBV7-4	TRBJ2-3	16	-
TGCGCCAGCAGCCAAGATGGCGAGGGGAGGGAGACCCAGTACTTC	CASSQDGEGRETQYF	-	TRBV4-3	TRBJ2-5	15	-
TGTGCCACCAGCAGGGACTCGTTGGTAGCGGGAGGGCGAACAGATACGCAGTATTTT	CATSRDSLVAGGRTDTQYF	TRBD2	TRBV15	TRBJ2-3	19	once
TGCGCCAGCACGTTAGCGGGGCAAGAGACCCAGTACTTC	CASTLAGQETQYF	TRBD2	TRBV5-1	TRBJ2-5	13	-
TGTGCCAGCAGCCCACCTAGCGGGATATTTGATGAGCAGTTCTTC	CASSPPSGIFDEQFF	TRBD2	TRBV7-6	TRBJ2-1	15	-
TGCGCCAGCAGCCTACCGTCCGGCACCGGGGAGCTGTTTTTT	CASSLPSGTGELFF	-	TRBV5-1	TRBJ2-2	14	-
TGTGCCAGCAGTGATTTACGAGCTTTTTTCCCGGGAGGCAACTACAATGAGCAGTTCTTC	CASSDLRAFFPGGNYNEQFF	TRBD2	TRBV6-1	TRBJ2-1	20	-
TGTGCCAGCAGTTTATTTATCGGGGGGGCCTACAATGAGCAGTTCTTC	CASSLFIGGAYNEQFF	TRBD2	TRBV27	TRBJ2-1	16	-
TGTGCCTGGAGGGGAGATAGCAACCAGCCCCAGCATTTT	CAWRGDSNQPQHF	-	TRBV30	TRBJ1-5	13	-
TGTGCCAGCAGCACCTCTGGAGCGGGGTCCTCCGCCGGGGAGCTGTTTTTT	CASSTSGAGSSAGELFF	TRBD2	TRBV7-3	TRBJ2-2	17	-
TGTGCCAGTAGTATAGGGACAGGGTACGGTGAGCAGTTCTTC	CASSIGTGYGEQFF	TRBD1	TRBV19	TRBJ2-1	14	-
TGTGCCAGCAGCTTGGCAGGGGCTCGGTTGGTTGGTACTGAAGCTTTCTTT	CASSLAGARLVGTEAFF	-	TRBV5-8	TRBJ1-1	17	-
TGCGCCAGCGCTAAAGGAGGGCAGGGGGGTGAAGCTTTCTTT	CASAKGGQGGEAFF	TRBD1	TRBV5-1	TRBJ1-1	14	-
TGTGCCAGTAGTATAGAGTTGTCCAGGGGGCCAAGGAGCTATAATTCACCCCTCCACTTT	CASSIELSRGPRSYNSPLHF	TRBD1	TRBV19	TRBJ1-6	20	-
TGTGCCAGTAGTATCCGGCGGGGGACCTACAATGAGCAGTTCTTC	CASSIRRGTYNEQFF	TRBD2	TRBV19	TRBJ2-1	15	-
TGTGCCAGCAGGTCTAGCGGGGGTTGGGGTACGCAGTATTTT	CASRSSGGWGTQYF	TRBD2	TRBV6-5	TRBJ2-3	14	-
TGTGCCAGCAGCTCCCAAGCGGGGAGGAGGAACAATGAGCAGTTCTTC	CASSSQAGRRNNEQFF	TRBD2	TRBV7-3	TRBJ2-1	16	-